One sample yielded the 19 T cell receptor beta chains listed below, sequenced in a study of naive and memory T cell subsets. Both TRBC1 and TRBC2 were covered by a beta constant-region primer of two equimolar oligonucleotides. TCRdb re-analysed the UMI-ligation and nested PCR reads in MiXCR, keeping a single row per CDR3 protein. Seen here are roughly 20,000 distinct CDR3 sequences, approximately 11% observed once, and the top ten hold 15% to 20%. Sequences were obtained from central memory CD8+ T cells from blood. These receptors were taken from a human donor in good health.

The CDR3 nucleotides are TGTGCCAGCAGTTCGCTGGGGGGGCCATATAGCAATCAGCCCCAGCATTTT. This sequence encodes CASSSLGGPYSNQPQHF. The V gene is TRBV28, the J gene TRBJ1-5; D might be TRBD1 (6 bases). Trimming cost V 4 bases and J 0 bases, with 16 bases left between them. The CDR3 is made up of 17 amino acids. Germline V lookup: CDR1 MDHEN, CDR2 SYDVKM.

In its sample, this clonotype was seen a few times. V usage is TRBV19 and J usage is TRBJ2-3; weak D call: TRBD2 (6 bases). The CDR3 covers 14 residues. V shed 3 bases and J shed 6 bases, with 13 bases lying between them. CDR1 and CDR2 (germline): LNHDA, SQIVND (reference sequence). CDR3 in amino acids: CASSIFAGRDTQYF. The CDR3 region has the DNA TGTGCCAGTAGTATTTTCGCGGGGAGGGATACGCAGTATTTT.

This clonotype was seen only a few times. The V gene is TRBV6-6, the J gene TRBJ2-5, with 9 bases that match TRBD1. Per germline, CDR1 MNHNY and CDR2 SVGAGI (reference sequence). The CDR3 has 14 amino acids. J gave up 2 bases and V 2 bases, and 0 bases lay outside the gene matches. The CDR3 loop reads CASSYDRGQETQYF. CDR3 DNA: TGTGCCAGCAGTTACGACAGGGGGCAAGAGACCCAGTACTTC.

This clonotype was detected ten times or more. The CDR3: CSVGGNGYTF. For the CDR3, the DNA is TGCAGCGTTGGGGGCAATGGCTACACCTTC. The genes are TRBV29-1 and TRBJ1-2; tentative D call: TRBD1 (5 bases). CDR3 length: 10 amino acids. Germline assignment: CDR1 SQVTM and CDR2 ANQGSEA. The V and J ends lost 4 bases and 6 bases respectively, with 6 bases between them.

This clonotype was seen a few times. The chain uses TRBV10-2 and TRBJ2-1; D uncertain. Germline lookup yields CDR1 WSHSY and CDR2 SAAADI. There are 13 residues in the CDR3. Trimming shortened V by 3 bases and J by 0 bases, and 3 bases separated the two germline ends. Here the CDR3 reads CASSDSSYNEQFF. The CDR3 nucleotides are TGCGCCAGCAGTGATTCCTCCTACAATGAGCAGTTCTTC.

This clonotype is deemed medium-sized. V and J are TRBV4-3 and TRBJ2-1; D unresolved. Per germline, CDR1 LGHNA and CDR2 YSLEER. Trimming removed 4 bases from V and 6 bases from J, with 10 bases in between. The CDR3 runs to 13 residues. The DNA for the CDR3 is TGCGCCAGCAGCCGCGGACCATCCAATGAGCAGTTCTTC. Translation: CASSRGPSNEQFF.

This clonotype has more than one count but fewer than ten. The gene calls are TRBV20-1 and TRBJ2-7, with D possibly matching TRBD2 (5 bases). Germline CDR1 is DFQATT and CDR2 is SNEGSKA (reference sequence). This CDR3 is 12 amino acids long. The V gene lost 1 base and the J gene lost 3 bases, with 7 bases spanning the gap. This CDR3 reads CSARATSYEQYF. Written as DNA, the CDR3 is TGCAGTGCTAGAGCTACTAGCTACGAGCAGTACTTC.

In this sample, this clonotype turned up a few times. The chain uses TRBV2 and TRBJ2-7; 9 bases match TRBD1. Germline-derived CDR1 and CDR2 are SNHLY and FYNNEI. CDR3 length: 15 residues. The ends lost 5 bases at V and 1 base at J; junction bases unmatched: 6. The CDR3 DNA reads TGTGCCAGCAGTTACACAGGGGGCGAATCCTACGAGCAGTACTTC. It translates to CASSYTGGESYEQYF.

This chain uses TRBV15 with TRBJ2-7; 8 bases fit TRBD1. Germline CDR1 LNHNV, CDR2 YYDKDF (reference sequence). CDR3 length: 15 residues. Germline trimming cut 5 bases from V and 2 bases from J; bases unmatched to any gene: 8. The CDR3 is CATSPSMGQAYEQYF. The DNA of the CDR3 is TGTGCCACCAGCCCCTCGATGGGACAGGCCTACGAGCAGTACTTC.

The chain employs TRBV5-1 and TRBJ2-1; 14 bases line up with TRBD2. Trimming took 4 bases from V and 5 from J; bases not matched to a gene: 2. CDR1 is SGHRS and CDR2 is YFSETQ in the germline V gene. CDR3 length: 15 residues. DNA for the CDR3: TGCGCCAGCAGCGCGGGACTAGCGGGAGACAATGAGCAGTTCTTC. This encodes CASSAGLAGDNEQFF.

This clonotype showed up many times. The chain employs TRBV11-1 and TRBJ2-7; 11 nucleotides align to TRBD2. Germline CDR1 and CDR2: SGHAT and FQDESV (reference sequence). Germline trimming cut 5 bases from V and 2 bases from J; bases unmatched to any gene: 11. This CDR3 has 17 residues. This CDR3 is CASSLTFTSGGTYEQYF. As DNA, the CDR3 is TGTGCCAGCAGCCTAACCTTTACTAGCGGGGGCACCTACGAGCAGTACTTC.

This chain uses TRBV4-1 with TRBJ2-6; 10 bases fit TRBD1. CDR3 size: 19 residues. Germline V gene data show CDR1 as MGHRA and CDR2 as YSYEKL. J was trimmed by 2 bases and V by 2 bases; bases with no gene match: 9. This CDR3 is CASSQPRQGAGAGANVLTF. The CDR3 region has the DNA TGCGCCAGCAGCCAACCTCGACAGGGGGCAGGGGCTGGGGCCAACGTCCTGACTTTC.

This clonotype was detected many times. The chain couples TRBV2 to TRBJ1-1, with TRBD1 as a possible D gene (5 bases). This CDR3 region has 12 residues. Germline CDR1 and CDR2: SNHLY and FYNNEI. Trimming removed 6 bases from V and 7 bases from J, with 12 bases in between. The CDR3 bases are TGTGCCAGCAGCTTCCGACAGATTGAAGCTTTCTTT. The encoded protein is CASSFRQIEAFF.

This clonotype was counted ten times or more. This chain connects TRBV13 to TRBJ2-2, with a tentative D call TRBD1 (6 bases). The germline gives CDR1 PRHDT, CDR2 FYEKMQ (reference sequence). V dropped 5 bases and J dropped 5 bases, with 15 bases sitting between them. This CDR3 contains 15 residues. For the CDR3, the DNA is TGTGCCAGCAGCCTCAACTACGGACAGACCGGGGAGCTGTTTTTT. Residues: CASSLNYGQTGELFF.

The chain has TRBV11-2 and TRBJ2-7; D tentatively fits TRBD1 or TRBD2 (5 bases each). The ends were cut back, 5 bases at V and 3 bases at J, with 11 bases in the middle. The CDR3 runs 13 residues. In germline, CDR1 is SGHAT, CDR2 FQNNGV. CDR3 DNA sequence: TGTGCCAGCAGCCAGGGACGTAGCTACGAGCAGTACTTC. Translation: CASSQGRSYEQYF.

This chain links TRBV7-2 with TRBJ2-5, with 12 bases fitting TRBD2. The length of the CDR3 is 20 residues. J lost 3 bases, V lost 5 bases, and 19 bases had no gene match. Per the germline V gene, CDR1 is SGHTA and CDR2 is FQGNSA. The CDR3 DNA sequence: TGTGCCAGCAGCATTAGAGGGGTGGGACTAGCGGGCCCCGAGGAAGAGACCCAGTACTTC. It translates to CASSIRGVGLAGPEEETQYF.

This clonotype was seen many times. The genes are TRBV28 and TRBJ2-5; 10 bases line up with TRBD2. The CDR3 is 15 amino acids. V trimming: 5 bases; J trimming: 1 base; junction bases outside the gene matches: 4. The V gene's germline CDR1 is MDHEN and CDR2 SYDVKM. The CDR3: CASSAGLAVQETQYF. The CDR3 coding sequence is TGTGCCAGCAGTGCCGGACTAGCGGTCCAAGAGACCCAGTACTTC. Full variable domain (rest looked up from reference TRBV28 and TRBJ2-5): DVKVTQSSRYLVKRTGEKVFLECVQDMDHENMFWYRQDPGLGLRLIYFSYDVKMKEKGDIPEGYSVSREKKERFSLILESASTNQTSMYLCASSAGLAVQETQYFGPGTRLLVL.

Ten or more counts support this clonotype. The chain joins TRBV5-1 to TRBJ2-7; TRBD1 or TRBD2 may be the D gene (5 bases each). CDR1 and CDR2 (germline): SGHRS, YFSETQ. The CDR3 covers 16 residues. V lost 0 bases and J lost 0, with 13 bases in between. The CDR3 loop reads CASSLAEGWSSYEQYF. Written as DNA, the CDR3 is TGCGCCAGCAGCTTGGCAGAGGGGTGGAGCTCCTACGAGCAGTACTTC.

The V call is TRBV24-1, the J call TRBJ1-6, with no clear D. This CDR3 is built from 17 residues. Germline CDR1 KGHDR, CDR2 SFDVKD. Trimming took off 9 bases at V and 0 bases at J, with 17 bases between the two ends. The CDR3 region has the DNA TGTGCCACCCCGAACCTCGCGGGAAGCTCCTATAATTCACCCCTCCACTTT. Translated, it gives CATPNLAGSSYNSPLHF.